What follows are 21 T cell receptor beta chains derived from one specimen sequenced in a study of tumor T cells in aggressive B-cell lymphoma (dated by TCRdb to the late 2010s). The library was prepared using the immunoSEQ multiplex PCR assay. Not all clones reach the TCRdb copy of this immuneACCESS table, which keeps in-frame sequences only. Checked studies attribute under half of the gap to unresolved V genes and leave the rest unexplained. Counted in this sample were 800 or so clones; approximately 90% of them appeared once. The ten largest clones capture about 4.5% of the sample. Sequenced: tumor tissue. These TCRs come from an adult with diffuse large B cell lymphoma.

This sequence joins TRBV6-5 and TRBJ2-7, with 8 bases that match TRBD2. V lost 2 bases, J lost 6 bases, and 6 bases stayed unmatched. This CDR3 contains 14 residues. CDR1 is MNHEY and CDR2 is SVGAGI in the germline V gene. Here the CDR3 reads CASSYMREEGEQYF. CDR3 DNA sequence: TGTGCCAGCAGTTACATGCGGGAGGAGGGCGAGCAGTACTTC.

The chain uses TRBV19 and TRBJ1-5; 9 positions match TRBD1. After removal of 4 bases from V and 11 bases from J, the junction contained 3 bases not matched to a gene. This CDR3 contains 12 residues. CDR1 and CDR2 (germline): LNHDA, SQIVND (reference sequence). Written as DNA, the CDR3 is TGTGCCAGTAGTAGGGACAGGGTGGCCCAGCATTTT. The encoded protein is CASSRDRVAQHF.

The rearrangement links TRBV11-1 to TRBJ2-7; TRBD2 matches at 14 bases. The CDR3 consists of 15 residues. CDR1 and CDR2 from the germline V gene are SGHAT and FQDESV (reference sequence). V lost 5 bases to trimming and J lost 2 bases; unmatched junction nucleotides: 2. The CDR3 bases are TGTGCCAGCAGCCCGACTAGCGGGGGGGCCTACGAGCAGTACTTC. Its translation is CASSPTSGGAYEQYF.

The rearrangement joins TRBV5-1 to TRBJ2-1, with no clear D. CDR1 is SGHRS and CDR2 is YFSETQ in the germline V gene. The CDR3 is 13 amino acids. Trimming cost V 1 base and J 6 bases, with 8 bases left between them. DNA for the CDR3: TGCGCCAGCAGCTTGACCCGAGGCAATGAGCAGTTCTTC. Translated, it gives CASSLTRGNEQFF.

The V call is TRBV5-1, the J call TRBJ2-4, with TRBD1 identical over 9 bases. CDR3 length: 12 amino acids. The ends lost 4 bases at V and 9 bases at J; junction bases unmatched: 2. CDR1 is SGHRS, CDR2 YFSETQ, per germline. CDR3 bases: TGCGCCAGCAGCGTACAGGGGGCCATTCAGTACTTC. This sequence encodes CASSVQGAIQYF. The full variable domain, in which reference TRBV5-1 and TRBJ2-4 provide the parts outside the CDR3, is KAGVTQTPRYLIKTRGQQVTLSCSPISGHRSVSWYQQTPGQGLQFLFEYFSETQRNKGNFPGRFSGRQFSNSRSEMNVSTLELGDSALYLCASSVQGAIQYFGAGTRLSVL.

The chain uses TRBV27 and TRBJ2-7; perhaps TRBD2 as D (6 bases). V gave up 5 bases and J gave up 7 bases, with 15 bases separating them. CDR1 and CDR2 (germline): MNHEY, SMNVEV (reference sequence). The CDR3 is 13 amino acids. The CDR3 protein is CASSGGVPSEQYF. The CDR3 DNA follows: TGTGCCAGCAGTGGAGGGGTTCCCTCGGAGCAGTACTTC.

The J gene is TRBJ1-1, the V gene TRBV30, with TRBD1 matching over 8 bases. The CDR3 contains 13 residues. In germline, CDR1 is GTSNPN, CDR2 SVGIG (reference sequence). The junction had 8 bases not matched to a gene; V was cut back by 6 bases and J by 5 bases. The CDR3 DNA reads as TGTGCCTGTTACTCAGGGGGCGCGACTGAAGCTTTCTTT. This codes for CACYSGGATEAFF. Drawing the rest from reference TRBV30 and TRBJ1-1, the complete variable domain is SQTIHQWPATLVQPVGSPLSLECTVEGTSNPNLYWYRQAAGRGLQLLFYSVGIGQISSEVPQNLSASRPQDRQFILSSKKLLLSDSGFYLCACYSGGATEAFFGQGTRLTVV.

The chain joins TRBV5-1 to TRBJ1-3; D is uncertain. Trimming pared 0 bases from V and 0 bases from J, leaving 7 bases between. Germline V lookup: CDR1 SGHRS, CDR2 YFSETQ. CDR3 length: 15 amino acids. This CDR3 reads CASSLEPSSGNTIYF. CDR3 in DNA: TGCGCCAGCAGCTTGGAGCCGAGCTCTGGAAACACCATATATTTT.

The CDR3 nucleotides are TGTGCCAGCAGTCTCCGCCCCGACAGATATGGGGAGACCCAGTACTTC. Translated, it gives CASSLRPDRYGETQYF. This chain joins TRBV27 and TRBJ2-5, with TRBD1 as a possible D gene (5 bases). Looked up from germline, CDR1 is MNHEY and CDR2 is SMNVEV (reference sequence). Trimming stripped 5 bases from V and 5 bases from J, with 21 bases between. This CDR3 is 16 amino acids long.

This chain joins TRBV5-1 and TRBJ1-3; D gene uncertain. The V end lost 2 bases, the J end lost 0 bases, and 15 bases lay between the germline ends. The CDR3 contains 17 residues. Germline lookup yields CDR1 SGHRS and CDR2 YFSETQ. This CDR3 reads CASSLAGPFTSGNTIYF. CDR3 DNA sequence: TGCGCCAGCAGCTTAGCGGGCCCATTCACCTCTGGAAACACCATATATTTT.

In the case of this clone: The sample carries other DNA sequences with the same CDR3. The J gene is TRBJ1-6, the V gene TRBV7-3; 8 bases map to TRBD1. With V trimmed by 6 bases and J by 13 bases, 17 bases remained unmatched. The CDR3 loop spans 16 amino acids. The germline CDR1 and CDR2 sequences are SGHTA and FQGTGA. CDR3 DNA: TGTGCCAGCAGTCCAACCCCTTGGACAGGGAGTTCGCCCCTCCACTTT. It is translated as CASSPTPWTGSSPLHF.

The gene calls are TRBV29-1 and TRBJ2-2; 10 nucleotides match TRBD1. Germline assignment: CDR1 SQVTM and CDR2 ANQGSEA. CDR3 size: 15 residues. Trimming cost V 2 bases and J 9 bases; bases outside gene matches: 9. CDR3 amino acids: CSVELPGTGARELFF. The CDR3 nucleotides read TGCAGCGTTGAATTACCCGGGACAGGGGCCAGGGAGCTGTTTTTT.

The chain uses TRBV7-6 and TRBJ1-4, with D possibly TRBD1 on 5 matching bases. The CDR3 runs 17 residues. V lost 4 bases and J 8 bases, leaving 23 bases between the germline ends. Germline V gene data show CDR1 as SGHVS and CDR2 as FNYEAQ. The CDR3 region is CASSSQSGRLEGEKLFF. CDR3 nucleotides: TGTGCCAGCAGCTCGCAGTCAGGGCGGTTGGAAGGCGAAAAACTGTTTTTT.

This chain links TRBV5-4 with TRBJ2-2; no definite D call. Germline-derived CDR1 and CDR2 are SGHNT and YYREEE (reference sequence). The CDR3 totals 11 residues. Trimming removed 4 bases from V and 8 bases from J, with 6 bases in between. The CDR3 region has the DNA TGTGCCAGCAGCCTCAGGGGGGAGCTGTTTTTT. Protein product: CASSLRGELFF.

J is TRBJ2-6 and V is TRBV7-3; TRBD1 might be the D (5 bases). The length of the CDR3 is 16 residues. Germline lookup yields CDR1 SGHTA and CDR2 FQGTGA. V lost 3 bases and J 2 bases, leaving 11 bases between the germline ends. This CDR3 reads CASSFRRGPGANVLTF. The CDR3 nucleotides read TGTGCCAGCAGCTTCCGTAGGGGCCCTGGGGCCAACGTCCTGACTTTC.

The chain joins TRBV7-9 to TRBJ2-7, with D maybe TRBD2 (6 bases). CDR3 length: 13 residues. The germline V gene has CDR1 SEHNR and CDR2 FQNEAQ (reference sequence). Trimming removed 6 bases at V and 0 bases at J, with 9 bases between. The DNA of the CDR3 is TGTGCCAGCAGTTGGGGGGACTCCTACGAGCAGTACTTC. The encoded protein is CASSWGDSYEQYF.

This clone appeared a few times. The V call is TRBV6-5, the J call TRBJ2-4, with D possibly being TRBD2 (5 bases). Germline V gene sequence: CDR1 MNHEY, CDR2 SVGAGI. Trimming removed 2 bases at V and 9 bases at J, with 17 bases between. This CDR3 has 15 residues. CDR3 sequence reads: CASSYTSRGGRIQYF. CDR3 nucleotides: TGTGCCAGCAGTTACACATCAAGAGGAGGTCGCATTCAGTACTTC.

V is TRBV2 and J is TRBJ2-5, with 8 bases aligning to TRBD1. The assigned J gene may be wrong: the sequence end matches TRBJ2-7 better. The length of the CDR3 is 12 residues. CDR1 is SNHLY, CDR2 FYNNEI, per germline. The CDR3 region is CASSSRGREQYF. CDR3 nucleotides: TGTGCCAGCAGTAGCAGGGGGCGCGAGCAGTACTTC.

The V and J genes are TRBV19 and TRBJ1-6; no clear D gene. This CDR3 has 13 amino acids. V was pared by 2 bases and J by 10 bases, with 9 bases between. CDR1 is LNHDA, CDR2 SQIVND, per germline (reference sequence). The CDR3 DNA sequence: TGTGCCAGTAGTATAAAGATTGGCTCACCCCTCCACTTT. It codes for CASSIKIGSPLHF.

Concerning this clone: Additional DNA sequences in this sample encode the identical CDR3. The chain is built from TRBV30 and TRBJ2-1; D call uncertain. Germline loops: CDR1 GTSNPN, CDR2 SVGIG (reference sequence). Trimming left V 0 bases short and J 4 bases short, with 4 bases between. The CDR3 length is 12 residues. CDR3 sequence reads: CAWSVRYNEQFF. The CDR3 bases are TGTGCCTGGAGTGTACGGTACAATGAGCAGTTCTTC.

J is TRBJ1-1 and V is TRBV7-9; D is ambiguous. V was shortened by 2 bases and J by 7 bases, with 11 bases between the two germline ends. The germline CDR1 and CDR2 sequences are SEHNR and FQNEAQ (reference sequence). CDR3 size: 13 residues. In DNA, the CDR3 is TGTGCCAGCAGCTTACGGTTGCGGGATGAAGCTTTCTTT. Protein: CASSLRLRDEAFF.